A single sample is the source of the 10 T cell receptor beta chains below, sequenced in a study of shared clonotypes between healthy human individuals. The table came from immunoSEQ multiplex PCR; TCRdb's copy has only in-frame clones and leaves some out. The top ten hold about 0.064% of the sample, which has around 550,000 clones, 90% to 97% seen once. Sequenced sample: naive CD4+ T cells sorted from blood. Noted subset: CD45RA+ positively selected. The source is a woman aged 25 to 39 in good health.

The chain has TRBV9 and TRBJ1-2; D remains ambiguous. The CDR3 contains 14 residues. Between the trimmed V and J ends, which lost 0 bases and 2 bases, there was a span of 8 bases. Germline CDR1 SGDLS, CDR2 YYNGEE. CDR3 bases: TGTGCCAGCAGCGTAGAGTCAGGCAACTATGGCTACACCTTC. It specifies CASSVESGNYGYTF.

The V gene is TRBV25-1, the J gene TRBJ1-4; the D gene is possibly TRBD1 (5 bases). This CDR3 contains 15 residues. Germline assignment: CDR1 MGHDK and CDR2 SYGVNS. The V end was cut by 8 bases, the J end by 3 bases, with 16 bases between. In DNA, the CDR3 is TGTGCCAGCCGGGGGAAGGGGCTCGCTAATGAAAAACTGTTTTTT. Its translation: CASRGKGLANEKLFF.

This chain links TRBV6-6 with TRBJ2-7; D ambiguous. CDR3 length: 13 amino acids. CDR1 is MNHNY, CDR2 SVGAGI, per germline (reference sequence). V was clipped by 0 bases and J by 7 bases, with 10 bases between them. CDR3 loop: CASSYSFFGEQYF. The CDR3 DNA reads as TGTGCCAGCAGTTACTCTTTTTTTGGGGAGCAGTACTTC.

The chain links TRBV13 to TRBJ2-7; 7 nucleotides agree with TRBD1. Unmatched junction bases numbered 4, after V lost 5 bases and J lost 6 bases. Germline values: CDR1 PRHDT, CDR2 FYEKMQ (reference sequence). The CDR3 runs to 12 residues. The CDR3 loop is CASSQTGTEQYF. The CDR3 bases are TGTGCCAGCAGCCAGACAGGGACCGAGCAGTACTTC.

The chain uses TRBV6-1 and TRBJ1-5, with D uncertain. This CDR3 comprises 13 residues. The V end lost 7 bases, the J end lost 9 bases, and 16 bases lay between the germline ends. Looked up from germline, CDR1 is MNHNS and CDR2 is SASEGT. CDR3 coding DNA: TGTGCCAGCATCCTCATGTCAAATGGGCCCCAGCATTTT. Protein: CASILMSNGPQHF.

Written as DNA, the CDR3 is TGTGCCAGCAGCGTAGAATATGGCTACACCTTC. Amino acids: CASSVEYGYTF. The rearrangement uses TRBV9 and TRBJ1-2; no reliable D call. The CDR3 spans 11 residues. Germline assignment: CDR1 SGDLS and CDR2 YYNGEE. V lost 0 bases and J lost 5, with 2 bases in between.

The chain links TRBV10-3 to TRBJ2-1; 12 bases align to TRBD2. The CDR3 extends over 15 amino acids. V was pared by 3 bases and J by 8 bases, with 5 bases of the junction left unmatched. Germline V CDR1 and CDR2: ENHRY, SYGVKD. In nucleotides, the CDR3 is TGTGCCATCAGTGATCTAGCGGGAGGGGACCATGAGCAGTTCTTC. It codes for CAISDLAGGDHEQFF.

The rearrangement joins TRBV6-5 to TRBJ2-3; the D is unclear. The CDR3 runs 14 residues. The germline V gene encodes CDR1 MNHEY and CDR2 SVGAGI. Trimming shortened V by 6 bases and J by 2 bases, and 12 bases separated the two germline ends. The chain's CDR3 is CASRLGRLTDTQYF. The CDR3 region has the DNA TGTGCCAGCAGGCTAGGACGGCTCACAGATACGCAGTATTTT.

The CDR3 region has the DNA TGTGCCAGCAGCTTGCTAAGGGGTGGCTACACCTTC. It translates to CASSLLRGGYTF. The chain recombines TRBV5-6 with TRBJ1-2; possibly TRBD1 for D (5 bases). The CDR3 has 12 residues. CDR1 is SGHDT, CDR2 YYEEEE, per germline. The germline V and J ends were trimmed by 1 base and 7 bases, with 8 bases remaining between them. The full variable domain, completed using reference TRBV5-6 and TRBJ1-2, is DAGVTQSPTHLIKTRGQQVTLRCSPKSGHDTVSWYQQALGQGPQFIFQYYEEEERQRGNFPDRFSGHQFPNYSSELNVNALLLGDSALYLCASSLLRGGYTFGSGTRLTVV.

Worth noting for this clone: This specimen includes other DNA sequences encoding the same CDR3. The CDR3 sequence is CASSQGRSLPGYEQYF. In DNA, the CDR3 is TGTGCCAGCAGCCAAGGGCGGTCCCTACCCGGCTACGAGCAGTACTTC. The chain carries TRBV4-2 and TRBJ2-7; D gene uncertain. Germline V lookup: CDR1 LGHNA, CDR2 YNFKEQ. The germline V and J ends were trimmed by 1 base and 3 bases, with 16 bases remaining between them. CDR3 size: 16 residues.